Shown below are 24 T cell receptor beta chains from a single sample sequenced in a study of early stage breast cancer tumors. Some clones are missing from TCRdb's copy, which holds only in-frame ones; the method was immunoSEQ multiplex PCR. Among approximately 75,000 clones listed, 75% to 90% were seen once. The sequencing sample was made of blood. These receptors came from a person aged 40-50 years with breast cancer.

J is TRBJ2-3 and V is TRBV10-2; D is ambiguous. Trimming removed 5 bases from V and 4 bases from J, with 4 bases in between. The CDR3 is 11 residues long. CDR1 and CDR2 (germline): WSHSY, SAAADI. The CDR3, as DNA: TGCGCCAGCAGTTTAGCAGATACGCAGTATTTT. It specifies CASSLADTQYF.

This clone was detected once. The gene calls are TRBV30 and TRBJ2-6; D is unclear. The CDR3 contains 13 residues. Trimming cost V 3 bases and J 0 bases, with 3 bases left between them. The germline gives CDR1 GTSNPN, CDR2 SVGIG (reference sequence). Here the CDR3 reads CAWSSSGANVLTF. CDR3 nucleotide sequence: TGTGCCTGGAGCAGCTCTGGGGCCAACGTCCTGACTTTC. Filled out from reference TRBV30 and TRBJ2-6, the complete variable domain reads SQTIHQWPATLVQPVGSPLSLECTVEGTSNPNLYWYRQAAGRGLQLLFYSVGIGQISSEVPQNLSASRPQDRQFILSSKKLLLSDSGFYLCAWSSSGANVLTFGAGSRLTVL.

CDR3 coding DNA: TGTGCCAGCAGCCCACAGGGGGCGGGGGACTATGGCTACACCTTC. Its translation is CASSPQGAGDYGYTF. The J gene is TRBJ1-2, the V gene TRBV6-6; 9 bases map to TRBD1. Trimming removed 6 bases from V and 3 bases from J; junction bases left unmatched: 8. The CDR3 has 15 amino acids. Germline CDR1 is MNHNY and CDR2 is SVGAGI (reference sequence).

The chain combines TRBV27 with TRBJ2-1, with a weak D call TRBD1 (6 bases). This CDR3 spans 13 amino acids. Trimming removed 6 bases at V and 9 bases at J, with 15 bases between. Germline CDR1 reads MNHEY; CDR2 reads SMNVEV (reference sequence). The CDR3 protein is CASRLQGSSEQFF. The CDR3 coding sequence is TGTGCCAGCAGGTTACAGGGTAGTAGTGAGCAGTTCTTC.

This chain uses TRBV5-1 with TRBJ2-7; 7 nucleotides agree with TRBD1. V lost 4 bases to trimming and J lost 0 bases; unmatched junction nucleotides: 7. This CDR3 contains 15 residues. Germline CDR1 reads SGHRS; CDR2 reads YFSETQ. In nucleotides, the CDR3 is TGCGCCAGCAGCCGAGACAGGGCGAGCTCCTACGAGCAGTACTTC. Translating it yields CASSRDRASSYEQYF.

This chain links TRBV28 with TRBJ2-7; 7 bases are shared with TRBD1. Germline V gives CDR1 MDHEN, CDR2 SYDVKM. There are 11 residues in the CDR3. After removal of 5 bases from V and 10 bases from J, the junction contained 5 bases not matched to a gene. CDR3 region: CASSVRQGQYF. The CDR3 bases are TGTGCCAGCAGTGTCCGACAGGGTCAGTACTTC. Drawing the rest from reference TRBV28 and TRBJ2-7, the complete variable domain is DVKVTQSSRYLVKRTGEKVFLECVQDMDHENMFWYRQDPGLGLRLIYFSYDVKMKEKGDIPEGYSVSREKKERFSLILESASTNQTSMYLCASSVRQGQYFGPGTRLTVT.

This chain uses TRBV9 with TRBJ2-3; weak D call: TRBD2 (5 bases). V lost 2 bases to trimming and J lost 0 bases, with 10 bases between them. Germline V gives CDR1 SGDLS, CDR2 YYNGEE. The CDR3 is 15 residues long. CDR3 sequence (DNA): TGTGCCAGCAGCGTCCAGCGGAGGAGCACAGATACGCAGTATTTT. Its translation: CASSVQRRSTDTQYF.

DNA of the CDR3: TGTGCCAGCAGCCCCTTTTGGGGGGGGAGCACAGATACGCAGTATTTT. Amino acids: CASSPFWGGSTDTQYF. The V gene is TRBV9, the J gene TRBJ2-3; 7 positions agree with TRBD2. The CDR3 is made up of 16 amino acids. Germline CDR1 SGDLS, CDR2 YYNGEE. J was trimmed by 0 bases and V by 4 bases; bases with no gene match: 8.

This sequence joins TRBV21-1 and TRBJ2-3. TRBV21-1 corresponds to a pseudogene. CDR3 length: 16 amino acids. CDR3 coding DNA: TGTGCCAGCAGCAAACGGAAGGGATATTTCCCAGATACGCAGTATTTT. Protein product: CASSKRKGYFPDTQYF.

The chain recombines TRBV11-2 with TRBJ2-2; 13 nucleotides agree with TRBD2. The CDR3 length is 18 residues. Trimming removed 3 bases from V and 4 bases from J; junction bases left unmatched: 8. Germline V gene lookup returns CDR1 SGHAT and CDR2 FQNNGV. This CDR3 reads CASSFRLAGGLGTGELFF. The DNA of the CDR3 is TGTGCCAGCAGCTTCCGACTAGCGGGAGGATTGGGCACCGGGGAGCTGTTTTTT.

The chain combines TRBV5-5 with TRBJ1-4; D is undetermined. CDR1 SGHKS and CDR2 YYEKEE come from the germline V gene (reference sequence). There are 17 residues in the CDR3. V lost 0 bases and J 0 bases, leaving 12 bases between the germline ends. The CDR3 protein is CASSLGPRVATNEKLFF. The CDR3 nucleotides are TGTGCCAGCAGCTTGGGGCCAAGAGTTGCAACTAATGAAAAACTGTTTTTT.

The V and J genes are TRBV7-6 and TRBJ2-5; 9 nucleotides align to TRBD2. V lost 6 bases, J lost 3 bases, and 8 bases stayed unmatched. CDR3 length: 15 residues. The V gene's germline CDR1 is SGHVS and CDR2 FNYEAQ. In DNA, the CDR3 is TGTGCCAGCAGTCCCGGGACTAGCCGAAAAGAGACCCAGTACTTC. Protein sequence: CASSPGTSRKETQYF.

The genes are TRBV2 and TRBJ2-7, with 11 positions matching TRBD2. Losses at the gene ends were 6 bases for V and 1 base for J; bases not matched to a gene: 5. CDR3 length: 15 amino acids. CDR1 and CDR2 (germline): SNHLY, FYNNEI. CDR3 in amino acids: CASSLTSGGSYEQYF. CDR3 DNA sequence: TGTGCCAGCAGCCTTACTAGCGGGGGTTCCTACGAGCAGTACTTC. Looking up the rest from reference TRBV2 and TRBJ2-7 gives the full variable domain: EPEVTQTPSHQVTQMGQEVILRCVPISNHLYFYWYRQILGQKVEFLVSFYNNEISEKSEIFDDQFSVERPDGSNFTLKIRSTKLEDSAMYFCASSLTSGGSYEQYFGPGTRLTVT.

The CDR3 region has the DNA TGTGCCAGCAGCCTGGACCAAAAAAAGGATACGCAGTATTTT. Its protein product is CASSLDQKKDTQYF. The J gene is TRBJ2-3, the V gene TRBV7-2; D remains unclear. Germline lookup yields CDR1 SGHTA and CDR2 FQGNSA. V was cut by 5 bases and J by 6 bases, with 15 bases left in between. There are 14 residues in the CDR3.

V and J are TRBV10-3 and TRBJ1-2; D may be TRBD1 (6 bases). Trimming pared 11 bases from V and 6 bases from J, leaving 19 bases between. The germline CDR1 and CDR2 sequences are ENHRY and SYGVKD. The CDR3 has 13 amino acids. The CDR3 here is CAPGARGRDGYTF. CDR3 nucleotides: TGTGCCCCAGGGGCTAGGGGCAGGGATGGCTACACCTTC.

The V gene is TRBV4-1, the J gene TRBJ2-2; the match to TRBD2 covers 12 bases. Germline V gives CDR1 MGHRA, CDR2 YSYEKL. The junction had 12 bases not matched to a gene; V was cut back by 3 bases and J by 4 bases. The CDR3 has 19 amino acids. The CDR3 sequence is CASSHGNPGTSGFTGELFF. The CDR3 region has the DNA TGCGCCAGCAGCCATGGTAACCCCGGGACTAGCGGGTTCACCGGGGAGCTGTTTTTT.

The chain has TRBV11-3 and TRBJ2-5; 7 positions match TRBD2. The CDR3 is 13 residues long. CDR1 and CDR2 (germline): SGHNT, YENEEA. With 3 bases clipped from V and 7 bases from J, the junction kept 5 bases outside the gene matches. The CDR3 loop is CASSFRGEGTQYF. The DNA of the CDR3 is TGTGCCAGCAGCTTTCGTGGGGAGGGGACCCAGTACTTC.

J is TRBJ2-7 and V is TRBV27; TRBD1 is a possible D gene (5 bases). Trimming shortened V by 6 bases and J by 0 bases, and 9 bases separated the two germline ends. Germline values: CDR1 MNHEY, CDR2 SMNVEV (reference sequence). This CDR3 has 13 amino acids. The chain's CDR3 is CASRDTSSYEQYF. As DNA, the CDR3 is TGTGCCAGCAGGGACACAAGCTCCTACGAGCAGTACTTC.

The chain couples TRBV4-1 to TRBJ2-3; 8 bases match TRBD1. The CDR3 runs to 20 residues. CDR1 and CDR2 from the germline V gene are MGHRA and YSYEKL. With V trimmed by 5 bases and J by 5 bases, 24 bases remained unmatched. The CDR3 nucleotides read TGCGCCAGCAGCTCCGGACAGGGCAGACGTATTATCACAGAGGGAGATACGCAGTATTTT. This codes for CASSSGQGRRIITEGDTQYF.

CDR3: CASGLREGGYEQYF. CDR3 DNA: TGTGCTAGTGGTTTAAGGGAGGGGGGCTACGAGCAGTACTTC. The V call is TRBV12-5, the J call TRBJ2-7, with D possibly being TRBD2 (7 bases). Trimming pared 3 bases from V and 3 bases from J, leaving 12 bases between. The germline gives CDR1 LGHNT, CDR2 FRNRAP. The CDR3 length is 14 residues.

This rearrangement joins TRBV4-1 to TRBJ1-2; TRBD1 matches at 7 bases. Germline loops: CDR1 MGHRA, CDR2 YSYEKL. V dropped 4 bases and J dropped 7; count of bases not matched to a gene: 12. The CDR3 spans 15 residues. Here the CDR3 reads CASSLPRQGDPGYTF. In nucleotides, the CDR3 is TGCGCCAGCAGCCTACCTCGCCAGGGGGATCCTGGCTACACCTTC.

The genes are TRBV2 and TRBJ2-2; D not resolved. Germline CDR1 reads SNHLY; CDR2 reads FYNNEI. Trimming removed 8 bases at V and 3 bases at J, with 7 bases between. CDR3 length: 12 residues. This CDR3 reads CASLAHTGELFF. CDR3 DNA: TGTGCCAGCTTGGCTCACACCGGGGAGCTGTTTTTT. Full variable domain (rest looked up from reference TRBV2 and TRBJ2-2): EPEVTQTPSHQVTQMGQEVILRCVPISNHLYFYWYRQILGQKVEFLVSFYNNEISEKSEIFDDQFSVERPDGSNFTLKIRSTKLEDSAMYFCASLAHTGELFFGEGSRLTVL.

The CDR3 bases are TGTGCCAGCAGCAGTACGACTAGTTCGTCTCCCGGGGAGACCCAGTACTTC. Protein product: CASSSTTSSSPGETQYF. The chain combines TRBV5-8 with TRBJ2-5; possible D gene TRBD2, 6 bases. CDR1 and CDR2 from the germline V gene are SGHTS and YDEGEE. CDR3 length: 17 residues. With 4 bases removed from V and 5 bases from J, the gap between germline ends came to 24 bases.

This rearrangement joins TRBV6-1 to TRBJ2-1; no reliable D call. Trimming removed 6 bases from V and 0 bases from J, with 9 bases in between. Germline values: CDR1 MNHNS, CDR2 SASEGT. The CDR3 runs 14 residues. CDR3 nucleotide sequence: TGTGCCAGCAGAAACAGAAACTCCTACAATGAGCAGTTCTTC. Translating it yields CASRNRNSYNEQFF.